This is a list of T cell receptor beta chains from one sample in a study of blood T cell repertoires in COVID-19. The assay was immunoSEQ multiplex PCR, and TCRdb's table has in-frame clones only and misses some. This sample yields 130,000 or so clones, of which more than 85% are seen a single time; roughly 18% belongs to the top ten. Sequenced material: peripheral blood. The receptors were gathered from a man aged 50-59 years with active or convalescent COVID-19. Both conserved end residues are part of each CDR3. D genes are given only for firm matches. Part of the rows lack a size; the others show once, few, many or a class for expanded clones.

>NA|NA|TRBV18|TRBJ2-7
TGTGCCAGCACGCATTCGGTTCTATCCTCCTACGAGCAGTACTTC
CASTHSVLSSYEQYF
>TRBD2|NA|TRBV27|TRBJ2-1
TGTGCCAGCAGTTTGGTTAGCGGGGGCCCCTACAATGAGCAGTTCTTC
CASSLVSGGPYNEQFF
>NA|NA|TRBV19|TRBJ1-5
TGTGCCAGTAGTATTTACAGGGTAGGGGGTCAGCCCCAGCATTTT
CASSIYRVGGQPQHF
>NA|NA|TRBV28|TRBJ2-3
TGTGCCAGCAGTCAACCCCCGACAGGCACAGATACGCAGTATTTT
CASSQPPTGTDTQYF
>NA|NA|TRBV11-2|TRBJ1-5
TGTGCCAGCAGCTTAGACGGGGAGAGCGGGCAGCCCCAGCATTTT
CASSLDGESGQPQHF
>NA|NA|TRBV21-1|TRBJ2-7
TGTGCCAGCCGACTGGGACTAGCGGGAGTCGAGCAGTACTTC
CASRLGLAGVEQYF
>TRBD1|NA|TRBV7-9|TRBJ2-5
TGTGCCAGCAGCCAAAGACAGGGATTTCAAGAGACCCAGTACTTC
CASSQRQGFQETQYF
>NA|NA|TRBV5-1|TRBJ1-1
TGCGCCAGCAGGGAGACCTTGAACACTGAAGCTTTCTTT
CASRETLNTEAFF
>NA|NA|TRBV10-3|TRBJ1-1
TGTGCCATCAACTCGGGAGGTTTTACTGAAGCTTTCTTT
CAINSGGFTEAFF
>TRBD2|NA|TRBV5-4|TRBJ2-1
TGTGCCAGCAGCGGTCAGTTACTAGCGGGAGTTAATGAGCAGTTCTTC
CASSGQLLAGVNEQFF
>NA|NA|TRBV30|TRBJ2-3
TGTGCCTGGATCCCATTAGAACTACCGCCGGATACGCAGTATTTT
CAWIPLELPPDTQYF
>TRBD2|NA|TRBV13|TRBJ2-7
TGTGCCAGCAGGGGGCGGGGGTACGAGCAGTACTTC
CASRGRGYEQYF
>NA|NA|TRBV18|TRBJ2-2
TGTGCCAGCTCTCCCTTTTCGACAGGACCGGCCACCGGGGAGCTGTTTTTT
CASSPFSTGPATGELFF
>NA|NA|TRBV4-2|TRBJ2-2
TGTGCCAGCAGCCAACGCACCGGGGAGCTGTTTTTT
CASSQRTGELFF
>TRBD1|once|TRBV5-6|TRBJ2-1
TGTGCCAGCAGCTTGGGGACAGGGGATAGCTACAATGAGCAGTTCTTC
CASSLGTGDSYNEQFF
>NA|NA|TRBV5-6|TRBJ2-7
TGTGCCAGCAGCGTCGGCGGAGATTTCTACGAGCAGTACTTC
CASSVGGDFYEQYF
>NA|once|TRBV21-1|TRBJ1-6
TGTGCCAGCAGCAGACAAAGACAGGGCGCAAGTAATTCACCCCTCCACTTT
CASSRQRQGASNSPLHF
>NA|NA|TRBV9|TRBJ1-3
TGTGCCAGCAGCGTAAGGGGCGGTTCTGGAAACACCATATATTTT
CASSVRGGSGNTIYF
>NA|NA|TRBV2|TRBJ2-7
TGTGCCAGCAGTGCACTAGTTTACGAGCAGTACTTC
CASSALVYEQYF
>TRBD1|NA|TRBV18|TRBJ1-1
TGTGCCAGCTCACGGGATACAGGGGGCATGAACACTGAAGCTTTCTTT
CASSRDTGGMNTEAFF
>NA|NA|TRBV6-5|TRBJ2-7
TGTGCCAGCAGTCCCTTACGTGGGGGCCACGAGCAGTACTTC
CASSPLRGGHEQYF
>TRBD2|few|TRBV2|TRBJ2-2
TGTGCCAGCAGTGAATCACTAGCGGGGGGCAGAAACACCGGGGAGCTGTTTTTT
CASSESLAGGRNTGELFF
>TRBD1|NA|TRBV7-8|TRBJ2-7
TGTGCCAGCAGCCCCGGGAATCGAGCCGGGACAGGGATCCTCTCCTACGAGCAGTACTTC
CASSPGNRAGTGILSYEQYF
>TRBD2|NA|TRBV2|TRBJ2-3
TGTGCCAGCACCAAGACCCGGACTAGCGGATCCACAGATACGCAGTATTTT
CASTKTRTSGSTDTQYF
>TRBD2|NA|TRBV4-2|TRBJ2-2
TGTGCCAGCAGCCCATATAGCGGGAGGATCTCCGGGGAGCTGTTTTTT
CASSPYSGRISGELFF
>TRBD2|NA|TRBV18|TRBJ2-5
TGTGCCAGCTCGCGATCTAGCGGGGGGTACCAAGAGACCCAGTACTTC
CASSRSSGGYQETQYF
>TRBD2|NA|TRBV14|TRBJ2-3
TGTGCCAGCAGCCAAGTACCGACTAGCGGGGGCGGCACGCAGTATTTT
CASSQVPTSGGGTQYF
>TRBD1|NA|TRBV11-2|TRBJ1-2
TGTGCCAGCAGCCCGGACAGGGACTATGGCTACACCTTC
CASSPDRDYGYTF
>NA|once|TRBV18|TRBJ1-1
TGTGCCAGCTCACCACCGCGGCAGGGCGCCACTGAAGCTTTCTTT
CASSPPRQGATEAFF
>NA|NA|TRBV10-2|TRBJ2-7
TGCGCCAGCAGTGGCGGAGGCGGGGTGACCTACGAGCAGTACTTC
CASSGGGGVTYEQYF
>NA|NA|TRBV19|TRBJ2-7
TGTGCCAGTAGTATATGGGACAACTACGAGCAGTACTTC
CASSIWDNYEQYF
>TRBD1|NA|TRBV18|TRBJ2-7
TGTGCCAGCTCACCTACCCGGGACAGACCCTACGAGCAGTACTTC
CASSPTRDRPYEQYF
>NA|NA|TRBV6-5|TRBJ2-1
TGTGCCAGCAGTTTTAGGGGGGGAAGGGATGAGCAGTTCTTC
CASSFRGGRDEQFF
>TRBD2|NA|TRBV11-1|TRBJ2-1
TGTGCCAGCAACCCGGGACTAGCATCCAATGAGCAGTTCTTC
CASNPGLASNEQFF
>TRBD1|NA|TRBV10-3|TRBJ2-3
TGTGCCATCAGTGATCCGGGACAGGTCACAGATACGCAGTATTTT
CAISDPGQVTDTQYF
>TRBD1|NA|TRBV7-2|TRBJ1-2
TGTGCCAGCAGCTTAGCGGGGGACAGACTGTTCGGCTACACCTTC
CASSLAGDRLFGYTF
>NA|NA|TRBV11-2|TRBJ1-3
TGTGCCAGCAGCTATGTTGCGGGAGGCTCTGGAAACACCATATATTTT
CASSYVAGGSGNTIYF
>TRBD2|NA|TRBV6-2/TRBV6-3|TRBJ2-4
TGTGCCAGCAGCCCCCTTGGGACGGGGGGGTCCAAAAACATTCAGTACTTC
CASSPLGTGGSKNIQYF
>TRBD1|NA|TRBV7-2|TRBJ1-2
TGTGCCAGCAGCTTAGAGCCCGGGACAGGGGGCTTTGGCTACACCTTC
CASSLEPGTGGFGYTF
>NA|NA|TRBV19|TRBJ2-1
TGTGCCAGTAGCGGACAAGGAGGGGACTACAATGAGCAGTTCTTC
CASSGQGGDYNEQFF